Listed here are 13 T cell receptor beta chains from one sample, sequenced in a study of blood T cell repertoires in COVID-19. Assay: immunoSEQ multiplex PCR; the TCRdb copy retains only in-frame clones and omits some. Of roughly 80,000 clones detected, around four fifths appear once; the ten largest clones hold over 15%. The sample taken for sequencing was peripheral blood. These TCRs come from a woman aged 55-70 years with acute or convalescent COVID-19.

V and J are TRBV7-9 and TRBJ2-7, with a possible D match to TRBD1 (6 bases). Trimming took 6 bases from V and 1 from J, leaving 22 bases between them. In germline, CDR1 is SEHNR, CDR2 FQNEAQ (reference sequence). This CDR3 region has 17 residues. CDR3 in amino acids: CASSPFSGGPASYEQYF. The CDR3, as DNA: TGTGCCAGCAGTCCATTTAGTGGGGGCCCGGCATCCTACGAGCAGTACTTC. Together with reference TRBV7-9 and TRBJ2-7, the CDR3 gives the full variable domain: DTGVSQNPRHKITKRGQNVTFRCDPISEHNRLYWYRQTLGQGPEFLTYFQNEAQLEKSRLLSDRFSAERPKGSFSTLEIQRTEQGDSAMYLCASSPFSGGPASYEQYFGPGTRLTVT.

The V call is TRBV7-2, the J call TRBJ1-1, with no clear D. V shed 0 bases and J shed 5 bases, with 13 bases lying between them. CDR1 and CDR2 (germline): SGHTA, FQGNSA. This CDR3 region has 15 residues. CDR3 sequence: CASSLAVHPGTEAFF. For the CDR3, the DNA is TGTGCCAGCAGCTTAGCCGTCCACCCGGGTACTGAAGCTTTCTTT. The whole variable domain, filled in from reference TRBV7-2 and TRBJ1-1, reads GAGVSQSPSNKVTEKGKDVELRCDPISGHTALYWYRQSLGQGLEFLIYFQGNSAPDKSGLPSDRFSAERTGGSVSTLTIQRTQQEDSAVYLCASSLAVHPGTEAFFGQGTRLTVV.

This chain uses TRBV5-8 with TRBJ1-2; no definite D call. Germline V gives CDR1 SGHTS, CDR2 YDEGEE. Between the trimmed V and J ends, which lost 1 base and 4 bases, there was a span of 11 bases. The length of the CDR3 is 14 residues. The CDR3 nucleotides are TGTGCCAGCAGCTTGTCTGGTTTCGGCTATGGCTACACCTTC. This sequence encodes CASSLSGFGYGYTF.

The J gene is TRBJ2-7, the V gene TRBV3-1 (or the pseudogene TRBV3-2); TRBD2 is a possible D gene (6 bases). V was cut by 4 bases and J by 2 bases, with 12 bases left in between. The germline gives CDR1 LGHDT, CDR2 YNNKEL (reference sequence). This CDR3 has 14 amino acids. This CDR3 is CASSPGTVPYEQYF. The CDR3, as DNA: TGTGCCAGCAGCCCGGGGACTGTCCCCTACGAGCAGTACTTC.

CDR3 nucleotide sequence: TGCGCCAGCAGCTTGGTGACAGGTCGAATTGGGTCCACAGATACGCAGTATTTT. Translation: CASSLVTGRIGSTDTQYF. This chain links TRBV5-1 with TRBJ2-3; D perhaps matches TRBD1 (6 bases). The CDR3 is 18 amino acids. The germline V and J ends were trimmed by 0 bases and 2 bases, with 19 bases remaining between them. Germline V gene sequence: CDR1 SGHRS, CDR2 YFSETQ.

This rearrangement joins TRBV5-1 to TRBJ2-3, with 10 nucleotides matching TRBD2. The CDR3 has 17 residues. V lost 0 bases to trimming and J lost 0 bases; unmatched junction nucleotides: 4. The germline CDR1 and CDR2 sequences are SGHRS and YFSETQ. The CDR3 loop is CASSLEAGGPSTDTQYF. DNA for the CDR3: TGCGCCAGCAGCTTGGAAGCGGGGGGGCCTAGCACAGATACGCAGTATTTT.

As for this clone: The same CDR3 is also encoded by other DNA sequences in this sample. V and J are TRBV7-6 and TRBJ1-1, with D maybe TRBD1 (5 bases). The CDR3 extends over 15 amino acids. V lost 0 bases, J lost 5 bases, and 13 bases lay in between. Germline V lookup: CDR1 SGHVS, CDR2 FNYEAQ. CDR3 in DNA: TGTGCCAGCAGCTTAGCGGAGACAGTCGAGACTGAAGCTTTCTTT. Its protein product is CASSLAETVETEAFF.

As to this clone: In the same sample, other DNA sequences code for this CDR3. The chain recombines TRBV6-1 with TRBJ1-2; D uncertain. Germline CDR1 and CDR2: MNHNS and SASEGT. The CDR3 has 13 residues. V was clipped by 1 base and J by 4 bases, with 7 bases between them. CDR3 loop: CASSEGNSYGYTF. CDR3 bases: TGTGCCAGCAGTGAAGGAAACAGCTATGGCTACACCTTC.

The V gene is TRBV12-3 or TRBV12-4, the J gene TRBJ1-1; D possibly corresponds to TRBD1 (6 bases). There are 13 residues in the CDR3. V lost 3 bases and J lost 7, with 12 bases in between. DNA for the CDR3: TGTGCCAGCAGTTTCTCTACAGGGAGTGAAGCTTTCTTT. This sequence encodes CASSFSTGSEAFF.

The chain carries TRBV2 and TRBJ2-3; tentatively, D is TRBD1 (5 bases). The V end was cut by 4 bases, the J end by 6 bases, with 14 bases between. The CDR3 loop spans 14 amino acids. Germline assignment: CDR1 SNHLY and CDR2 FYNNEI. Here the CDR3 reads CASSGGGAEDTQYF. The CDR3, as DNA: TGTGCCAGCAGTGGAGGTGGGGCTGAGGATACGCAGTATTTT.

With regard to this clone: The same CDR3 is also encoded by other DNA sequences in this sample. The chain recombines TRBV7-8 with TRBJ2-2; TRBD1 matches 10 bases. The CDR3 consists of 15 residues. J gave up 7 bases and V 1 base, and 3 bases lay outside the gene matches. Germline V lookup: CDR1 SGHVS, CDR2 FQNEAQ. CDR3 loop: CASSLGQGAGGELFF. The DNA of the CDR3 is TGTGCCAGCAGCTTAGGACAGGGGGCGGGCGGGGAGCTGTTTTTT.

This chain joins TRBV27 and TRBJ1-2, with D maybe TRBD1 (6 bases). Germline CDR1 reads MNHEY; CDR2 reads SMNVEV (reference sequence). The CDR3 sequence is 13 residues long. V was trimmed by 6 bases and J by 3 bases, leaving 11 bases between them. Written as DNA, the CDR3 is TGTGCCAGCAGCCCGGACAGCCACTATGGCTACACCTTC. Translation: CASSPDSHYGYTF.

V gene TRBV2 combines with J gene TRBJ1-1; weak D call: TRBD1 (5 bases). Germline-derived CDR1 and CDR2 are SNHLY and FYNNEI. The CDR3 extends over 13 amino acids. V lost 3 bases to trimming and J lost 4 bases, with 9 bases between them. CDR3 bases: TGTGCCAGCAGTGAGTCGGGGGTCACTGAAGCTTTCTTT. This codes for CASSESGVTEAFF.